This TCR beta chain was captured in a study of post-analysis software for immune sequencing data (dated by TCRdb to about 2015). Study-wide context: Disease courses on record covered relapsing-remitting, secondary progressive and progressive-relapsing multiple sclerosis, though some patients had no subtype annotation. Patient repertoires were compared against roughly 12 previously published healthy control repertoires from donors aged roughly 6 to 25 years. A subset of samples was prepared in parallel using single-end sample barcoding, then pooled and co-amplified after Illumina adapter ligation. General findings and caveats noted by the study authors: Strong co-clustering of samples prepared in the same batch was shown by direct clustering with F measure, prompting a batch-effect correction. Roughly 5 TRBV segments, including TRBV5-6, TRBV5-1 and TRBV20-1, were significantly more frequent in patients than controls. Multiple sclerosis patients had significantly lower normalized Chao1 diversity than controls, a result that suggests substantial peripheral T-cell clonal expansion. The multiple sclerosis patient group was slightly younger than the control group.

Reading the germline V gene gives CDR1 MDHEN and CDR2 SYDVKM. Including the terminal cysteine and phenylalanine, the CDR3 comprises 11 residues. Here the CDR3 DNA is all that survives: 33 bases in frame from base 1. To demonstrate the VDJtools post-analysis software, TCR beta repertoires were profiled from the peripheral blood of more than ten young patients with multiple sclerosis. The multiple sclerosis patients were children and adolescents ranging in age from about 6 to 17 years. Library creation used PCR. Sequencing was carried out with an Illumina HiSeq 2500. Unique molecular identifiers were incorporated into TCR beta cDNA libraries to reduce PCR and sequencing biases. Per 1 to 10 million input T cells, some 500,000 cDNA molecules were obtained, such that each molecule approximated one T cell. Patient libraries were prepared and sequenced with the same protocol used for the earlier healthy control dataset. Within a given batch, samples were prepared together, multiplexed and sequenced on the same HiSeq lane. As for the original processing: Raw barcoded reads were processed with MIGEC, discarding single-read molecular identifier groups before consensus assembly and CDR3 extraction. VDJtools was used for post-analysis of the clonotype tables, and diversity was normalized by down-sampling every dataset to the size of the smallest sample. In repertoire overlap clustering, CDR3 amino acid sequences, but not nucleotide sequences, were matched to correct batch-related cross-sample contamination. The public reads were quality trimmed at Q25 with fastp and then assembled into clones with MiXCR by TCRdb, keeping productive beta chains. All rows with the same CDR3 protein become a single entry with the most common DNA and genes. These V and J calls are TCRdb output, not the study's own analysis. This sample is represented by about 200,000 distinct CDR3 sequences; over 25% of them were singletons. The top ten constitute roughly 3.4% of the sample.

A word on this clonotype: Its antigen remains undetermined. A much bigger clone sits one base away, suggesting this may be a read error.

The rearrangement combines TRBV28 with TRBJ2-4, with TRBD2 as a weak D call on 5 bases. The J call is uncertain, as TRBJ2-7 better fits the DNA end. The sequence derives from a girl aged 2-17 years with multiple sclerosis. Sequencing was carried out using blood. The CDR3: CASRDGDEQYF. DNA sequence: TGTGCCAGCAGAGACGGGGACGAGCAGTACTTC.